The 22 T cell receptor beta chains listed next were all sequenced from one sample in a study of blood T cell repertoires in COVID-19. The repertoire was sequenced with immunoSEQ multiplex PCR; TCRdb's copy has only in-frame clones and lacks some. The sample contains some 230,000 clones, 86% of which appear only once. Sequencing was done on a sample of peripheral blood. The receptors come from a man aged 25 to 40 who had recovered from COVID-19.

The chain employs TRBV18 and TRBJ2-7, with D uncertain. The length of the CDR3 is 14 residues. Deletions cut 1 base from V and 3 bases from J, with 10 bases between. CDR1 and CDR2 (germline): KGHSH, LQKENI. This CDR3 reads CASSPRGAVYEQYF. The CDR3 nucleotides read TGTGCCAGCTCACCACGCGGCGCAGTCTACGAGCAGTACTTC.

The chain joins TRBV5-1 to TRBJ1-1, with 10 bases matching TRBD1. The CDR3 runs to 14 residues. Germline-derived CDR1 and CDR2 are SGHRS and YFSETQ. Losses at the gene ends were 4 bases for V and 5 bases for J; bases not matched to a gene: 5. CDR3 loop: CASSTTGGPTEAFF. DNA for the CDR3: TGCGCCAGCAGCACGACAGGGGGCCCTACTGAAGCTTTCTTT. Full variable domain (remainder filled in from reference TRBV5-1 and TRBJ1-1): KAGVTQTPRYLIKTRGQQVTLSCSPISGHRSVSWYQQTPGQGLQFLFEYFSETQRNKGNFPGRFSGRQFSNSRSEMNVSTLELGDSALYLCASSTTGGPTEAFFGQGTRLTVV.

The V gene is TRBV27, the J gene TRBJ2-7; D possibly corresponds to TRBD2 (5 bases). The ends were cut back, 4 bases at V and 3 bases at J, with 13 bases in the middle. From germline, CDR1 is MNHEY and CDR2 SMNVEV (reference sequence). The CDR3 spans 14 residues. In DNA form, the CDR3 reads TGTGCCAGCAGTTCCGGACTGTCAGACTACGAGCAGTACTTC. Protein sequence: CASSSGLSDYEQYF.

This clone came up once. V and J are TRBV5-1 and TRBJ2-3, with D possibly being TRBD2 (6 bases). Germline-derived CDR1 and CDR2 are SGHRS and YFSETQ. CDR3 length: 16 residues. The germline V and J ends were trimmed by 0 bases and 6 bases, with 17 bases remaining between them. CDR3: CASSLGMRGEGDTQYF. In DNA form, the CDR3 reads TGCGCCAGCAGCTTGGGAATGCGGGGTGAGGGGGATACGCAGTATTTT.

This clone has just a few counts. The chain combines TRBV11-2 with TRBJ2-1, with 7 bases identical to TRBD2. Germline V gene sequence: CDR1 SGHAT, CDR2 FQNNGV. CDR3 size: 15 residues. V was pared by 6 bases and J by 2 bases, with 7 bases of the junction left unmatched. The CDR3 bases are TGTGCCAGCAGATCAAGTCGGGGGGCCTACAATGAGCAGTTCTTC. It is translated as CASRSSRGAYNEQFF.

This clone was detected only once. The chain carries TRBV6-5 and TRBJ1-4, with D hard to call. This CDR3 is built from 13 residues. V was pared by 4 bases and J by 5 bases, with 8 bases between. Germline loops: CDR1 MNHEY, CDR2 SVGAGI. The CDR3, as DNA: TGTGCCAGCAGTTCCCCGGGGAATGAAAAACTGTTTTTT. Translation gives CASSSPGNEKLFF.

This clone was observed once. J is TRBJ1-4 and V is TRBV3-1 (or the pseudogene TRBV3-2), with 9 nucleotides matching TRBD1. The CDR3 contains 12 residues. Germline CDR1 and CDR2: LGHDT and YNNKEL (reference sequence). CDR3 sequence reads: CLRGTGNEKLFF. In DNA form, the CDR3 reads TGTCTACGTGGGACAGGGAATGAAAAACTGTTTTTT.

The rearrangement links TRBV19 to TRBJ1-5; D not resolved. V dropped 3 bases and J dropped 3 bases, with 12 bases sitting between them. The CDR3 is made up of 15 amino acids. The germline gives CDR1 LNHDA, CDR2 SQIVND (reference sequence). CDR3 amino acids: CASSIQAGTNQPQHF. Written as DNA, the CDR3 is TGTGCCAGTAGTATCCAGGCAGGTACCAATCAGCCCCAGCATTTT.

The chain uses TRBV5-5 and TRBJ2-1; D perhaps matches TRBD1 (5 bases). This CDR3 comprises 16 residues. V was shortened by 0 bases and J by 0 bases, with 10 bases between the two germline ends. Germline V CDR1 and CDR2: SGHKS, YYEKEE (reference sequence). The CDR3 DNA reads TGTGCCAGCAGCTTGGGGGGCACCCTCTCCTACAATGAGCAGTTCTTC. Its translation is CASSLGGTLSYNEQFF.

This chain uses TRBV4-3 with TRBJ1-3, with D unresolved. Trimming took 1 base from V and 16 from J, leaving 17 bases between them. The CDR3 has 13 amino acids. Germline lookup yields CDR1 LGHNA and CDR2 YSLEER. As DNA, the CDR3 is TGCGCCAGCAGCCAAGCATCCGGTAGACCTAGCTATTTT. Its protein product is CASSQASGRPSYF.

This chain connects TRBV5-1 to TRBJ2-7; TRBD2 matches 8 bases. Losses at the gene ends were 4 bases for V and 3 bases for J; bases not matched to a gene: 9. CDR3 length equals 15 residues. Germline CDR1 reads SGHRS; CDR2 reads YFSETQ. In DNA, the CDR3 is TGCGCCAGCAGCGATAGAGAGCGGGGGATCTACGAGCAGTACTTC. This encodes CASSDRERGIYEQYF.

The chain uses TRBV6-1 and TRBJ2-3; D uncertain. This CDR3 is built from 15 residues. Germline V gene sequence: CDR1 MNHNS, CDR2 SASEGT. V shed 3 bases and J shed 2 bases, with 12 bases lying between them. DNA of the CDR3: TGTGCCAGCAGTGAGTGGTACAGCCACACAGATACGCAGTATTTT. Translating it yields CASSEWYSHTDTQYF.

The CDR3 DNA sequence: TGTGCCAGTTGGTCAGGGCTTGGAAACACCATATATTTT. Protein sequence: CASWSGLGNTIYF. This chain connects TRBV19 to TRBJ1-3, with a weak D call TRBD1 (5 bases). Per the germline V gene, CDR1 is LNHDA and CDR2 is SQIVND (reference sequence). This CDR3 has 13 residues. The V end lost 8 bases, the J end lost 3 bases, and 11 bases lay between the germline ends.

This clone was counted a single time. The gene calls are TRBV5-1 and TRBJ2-3; TRBD1 matches 8 bases. The V gene end was trimmed by 3 bases and the J gene end by 4 bases; junction bases not matched to a gene: 7. The CDR3 runs to 15 residues. Germline V gene lookup returns CDR1 SGHRS and CDR2 YFSETQ. This chain's CDR3 is CASSWSTGVADTQYF. In DNA form, the CDR3 reads TGCGCCAGCAGCTGGTCGACAGGGGTGGCAGATACGCAGTATTTT.

The rearrangement links TRBV6-4 to TRBJ1-2, with 10 bases aligning to TRBD1. Germline CDR1 MRHNA, CDR2 SNTAGT. The trim removed 4 bases at V and 8 bases at J, leaving 13 bases unmatched. The CDR3 has 16 amino acids. CDR3 coding DNA: TGTGCCAGCAGTGTCGATTTCGGACAGGGGGTAATCGGCTACACCTTC. Translation: CASSVDFGQGVIGYTF.

V is TRBV5-4 and J is TRBJ2-1; the match to TRBD1 covers 8 bases. Looked up from germline, CDR1 is SGHNT and CDR2 is YYREEE (reference sequence). The CDR3 has 15 amino acids. The ends lost 3 bases at V and 0 bases at J; junction bases unmatched: 2. DNA for the CDR3: TGTGCCAGCAGCTCGGACAGGGCCTCCTACAATGAGCAGTTCTTC. Amino acids: CASSSDRASYNEQFF.

As DNA, the CDR3 is TGTGCCAGTAGTATGACAGCGCTCGTCTCTGGAAACACCATATATTTT. Translated: CASSMTALVSGNTIYF. The chain has TRBV19 and TRBJ1-3; maybe TRBD1 (5 bases). The CDR3 runs to 16 residues. CDR1 is LNHDA, CDR2 SQIVND, per germline (reference sequence). V lost 3 bases to trimming and J lost 0 bases, with 12 bases between them.

V is TRBV7-2 and J is TRBJ1-4; D ambiguous. The CDR3 spans 14 residues. The V gene's germline CDR1 is SGHTA and CDR2 FQGNSA. V dropped 1 base and J dropped 7 bases, with 10 bases sitting between them. Written as DNA, the CDR3 is TGTGCCAGCAGCTTAGATCTAAATCCTGAAAAACTGTTTTTT. This encodes CASSLDLNPEKLFF.

The chain recombines TRBV6-1 with TRBJ2-6; TRBD1 aligns across 9 bases. Looked up from germline, CDR1 is MNHNS and CDR2 is SASEGT. V lost 4 bases and J lost 5; bases outside the gene matches: 18. The CDR3 is 20 residues long. In DNA, the CDR3 is TGTGCCAGCAGTGTACTCTACTCGGGACAGGGAGGGTCGAGGGCCAACGTCCTGACTTTC. Encoded protein: CASSVLYSGQGGSRANVLTF.

The chain carries TRBV6-4 and TRBJ2-1; the D gene is possibly TRBD2 (5 bases). CDR3 length: 11 residues. Germline V gives CDR1 MRHNA, CDR2 SNTAGT. V was cut by 8 bases and J by 4 bases, with 6 bases left in between. The CDR3 nucleotides are TGTGCCAGCCGGGGATACAATGAGCAGTTCTTC. Translated: CASRGYNEQFF.

The chain links TRBV6-6 to TRBJ1-2, with 7 bases that match TRBD1. CDR3 size: 15 residues. CDR1 is MNHNY, CDR2 SVGAGI, per germline (reference sequence). V was pared by 6 bases and J by 2 bases, with 9 bases of the junction left unmatched. The CDR3 DNA reads TGTGCCAGCAGCGCCGTGCTACAGGGGAACTATGGCTACACCTTC. Encoded protein: CASSAVLQGNYGYTF.

V and J are TRBV5-5 and TRBJ1-1, with D uncertain. Germline CDR1 SGHKS, CDR2 YYEKEE (reference sequence). V was clipped by 0 bases and J by 10 bases, with 19 bases between them. The CDR3 is 15 residues long. CDR3 nucleotide sequence: TGTGCCAGCAGCTTGGATATCAGTCTGGTGGGAGGAGCTTTCTTT. Translating gives CASSLDISLVGGAFF. The full variable domain, its missing parts supplied by reference TRBV5-5 and TRBJ1-1, is DAGVTQSPTHLIKTRGQQVTLRCSPISGHKSVSWYQQVLGQGPQFIFQYYEKEERGRGNFPDRFSARQFPNYSSELNVNALLLGDSALYLCASSLDISLVGGAFFGQGTRLTVV.